The rows below give T cell receptor beta chains drawn from one sample of a study of blood T cells in healthy people across ages. A single record per CDR3 protein comes from TCRdb applying MiXCR to the 5' RACE reads. The table has about 1,500,000 distinct CDR3 sequences, roughly 40% seen once; the top ten hold 7% to 9.5%. Sequenced input: blood. The receptors derive from a woman under 30 in good health. Both conserved end residues are part of each CDR3. The D gene is left open where the match is weak. Clone size is shown for a subset of rows, as once, few, many or a class of expanded clone.

d_gene	v_gene	abundance	j_gene	CDR3aa	CDR3nt
TRBD1	TRBV11-2	.	TRBJ2-1	CASSVAGTGYNEQFF	TGTGCCAGCAGCGTAGCCGGGACAGGGTACAATGAGCAGTTCTTC
.	TRBV7-9	.	TRBJ2-1	CASSLDGVVNNEQFF	TGTGCCAGCAGCTTAGACGGAGTCGTGAATAATGAGCAGTTCTTC
.	TRBV30	.	TRBJ2-7	CAWRVGHSSYEQYF	TGTGCCTGGAGGGTGGGACACAGCTCCTACGAGCAGTACTTC
.	TRBV20-1	.	TRBJ1-1	CSASSGNTEAFF	TGCAGTGCTAGTTCTGGGAACACTGAAGCTTTCTTT
.	TRBV7-7	few	TRBJ2-5	CASSLKPGRLQETQYF	TGTGCTAGCAGCTTGAAACCGGGACGTCTGCAAGAGACCCAGTACTTC
.	TRBV28	.	TRBJ1-2	CASSSVGGADYGYTF	TGTGCCAGCAGCTCCGTGGGGGGGGCGGACTATGGCTACACATTC
.	TRBV7-9	.	TRBJ2-1	CASSPAGYTGDNEQFF	TGTGCCAGCAGCCCTGCGGGCTATACTGGAGACAATGAGCAGTTCTTC
.	TRBV20-1	few	TRBJ2-2	CSARLSVGELFF	TGCAGTGCTAGACTCTCGGTGGGGGAGCTGTTTTTT
.	TRBV7-2	.	TRBJ1-5	CASSSRDRMEPQHF	TGTGCCAGCAGCTCCCGGGACCGGATGGAGCCCCAGCATTTT
.	TRBV28	.	TRBJ2-6	CASTQPTSGANVLTF	TGTGCCAGCACCCAGCCCACTTCTGGGGCCAACGTCCTGACTTTC
TRBD2	TRBV6-6	.	TRBJ2-1	CASSTRNSSGSHEQFF	TGTGCCAGCAGCACAAGGAACTCTAGCGGGAGCCATGAGCAGTTCTTC
.	TRBV4-1	.	TRBJ2-1	CASSQPGAAYNEQFF	TGCGCCAGCAGCCAACCTGGGGCTGCCTACAATGAGCAGTTCTTC
.	TRBV4-2	.	TRBJ2-1	CASSQDQENDRQFF	TGTGCCAGCAGCCAAGATCAGGAGAATGATCGGCAGTTCTTC
.	TRBV12-3/TRBV12-4	.	TRBJ1-1	CASSFVSAERGDTEAFF	TGTGCCAGCAGTTTCGTATCGGCAGAGAGGGGTGACACTGAAGCTTTCTTT
.	TRBV27	few	TRBJ2-1	CASSFLGASYNEQFF	TGTGCCAGCAGTTTTCTGGGGGCATCCTACAATGAGCAGTTCTTC
.	TRBV28	few	TRBJ1-1	CASSLPQTAEAFF	TGTGCCAGCAGTTTACCCCAGACAGCTGAAGCTTTCTTT
TRBD1	TRBV2	few	TRBJ1-4	CASSEQGQGNEKLFF	TGTGCCAGCAGCGAACAGGGGCAGGGTAATGAAAAACTGTTTTTT
TRBD2	TRBV20-1	.	TRBJ2-1	CSAPRGASDEQFF	TGCAGTGCCCCGCGGGGGGCCAGCGATGAGCAGTTCTTC
TRBD2	TRBV6-5	few	TRBJ2-7	CASSYSIPSGSLNEQYF	TGTGCCAGCAGTTACTCGATACCGAGCGGGAGTCTCAACGAGCAGTACTTC
.	TRBV6-6	few	TRBJ1-1	CASSHGVENTEAFF	TGTGCCAGCAGCCACGGGGTAGAGAACACTGAAGCTTTCTTT
.	TRBV5-1	.	TRBJ1-3	CASSLDRHSGNTIYF	TGCGCCAGCAGCTTGGACCGACATTCTGGAAACACCATATATTTT
.	TRBV29-1	.	TRBJ1-2	CSVEGPGGGYTF	TGCAGCGTTGAAGGCCCGGGTGGAGGGTACACCTTC
.	TRBV6-4	.	TRBJ1-1	CASSLQGYDTEAFF	TGTGCCAGCAGTTTACAGGGCTACGACACTGAAGCTTTCTTT
.	TRBV12-3/TRBV12-4	.	TRBJ1-1	CASSPRNRYTEAFF	TGTGCCAGCAGCCCCAGGAACAGATACACTGAAGCTTTCTTT
TRBD2	TRBV4-1	few	TRBJ2-4	CASSQGLAGGVAKNIQYF	TGCGCCAGCAGCCAAGGACTAGCGGGGGGGGTAGCCAAAAACATTCAGTACTTC
.	TRBV20-1	.	TRBJ2-7	CSATGPLYEQYF	TGCAGTGCTACGGGGCCCCTCTACGAGCAGTACTTC
.	TRBV10-2	few	TRBJ1-5	CASSEEGSNQPQHF	TGCGCCAGCAGTGAGGAGGGAAGCAATCAGCCCCAGCATTTT
TRBD1	TRBV4-1	.	TRBJ1-2	CASSQNRGTGGFGYTF	TGCGCCAGCAGCCAAAATAGGGGGACAGGGGGCTTTGGCTACACCTTC
.	TRBV6-2/TRBV6-3	few	TRBJ1-1	CASRTIGTEAFF	TGTGCCAGCAGAACGATTGGCACTGAAGCTTTCTTT
.	TRBV4-2	.	TRBJ1-2	CASSQDTPGAGYGYTF	TGTGCCAGCAGCCAAGATACTCCGGGGGCTGGCTATGGCTACACCTTC
TRBD2	TRBV11-2	few	TRBJ2-1	CASSLSHSGGAGNEQFF	TGTGCCAGCAGCTTATCCCATAGCGGGGGGGCGGGTAATGAGCAGTTCTTC
TRBD1	TRBV7-9	few	TRBJ2-3	CASNDRAFTDTQYF	TGTGCCAGCAACGACAGGGCCTTCACAGATACGCAGTATTTT
.	TRBV20-1	.	TRBJ1-3	CSARDGSTSGNTIYF	TGCAGTGCTAGAGATGGGTCAACCTCTGGAAACACCATATATTTT
.	TRBV6-6	.	TRBJ1-1	CASSYSGMNTEAFF	TGTGCCAGCAGTTACTCAGGGATGAACACTGAAGCTTTCTTT
TRBD2	TRBV5-1	.	TRBJ2-1	CASTRGGLSYNEQFF	TGCGCCAGCACCCGGGGGGGCCTGTCCTACAATGAGCAGTTCTTC
.	TRBV7-9	.	TRBJ1-1	CASSTGHEAFF	TGTGCCAGCAGCACGGGCCATGAAGCTTTCTTT
TRBD1	TRBV5-5	.	TRBJ2-7	CASSPPGTGGSTYEQYF	TGTGCCAGCAGCCCCCCCGGGACAGGGGGCTCCACCTACGAGCAGTACTTC
.	TRBV12-3/TRBV12-4	.	TRBJ2-3	CASSLGSRTDMQYF	TGTGCCAGCAGTTTAGGCAGCCGCACAGATATGCAGTATTTT
TRBD1	TRBV29-1	.	TRBJ1-2	CSVEPGQGARGYTF	TGCAGCGTTGAACCCGGACAGGGGGCGCGCGGCTACACCTTC
.	TRBV30	.	TRBJ2-7	CAWRVLYEQYF	TGTGCCTGGAGGGTACTCTACGAGCAGTACTTC
.	TRBV5-1	.	TRBJ2-3	CASSRPAGDTDTQYF	TGCGCCAGCAGCCGTCCGGCCGGAGACACAGATACGCAGTATTTT
.	TRBV7-6	.	TRBJ2-5	CASSSSVLETQYF	TGTGCCAGCAGCTCGAGCGTGTTAGAGACCCAGTACTTC